This passage covers 12 T cell receptor beta chains from one sample sequenced in a study of blood T cell repertoires in COVID-19. Only in-frame clones appear in the TCRdb table, and some are missing; sequencing was by immunoSEQ multiplex PCR. The sample has some 180,000 clones; 88% are singletons. The sequenced sample was peripheral blood. The receptor set was obtained from a man aged 50 or older who had recovered from COVID-19.

V and J are TRBV7-8 and TRBJ1-5; TRBD1 is a possible D gene (6 bases). CDR1 SGHVS and CDR2 FQNEAQ come from the germline V gene. V lost 5 bases and J lost 0, with 11 bases in between. This CDR3 spans 15 amino acids. The CDR3 here is CASSQQGHSNQPQHF. CDR3 bases: TGTGCCAGCAGCCAACAGGGACATAGCAATCAGCCCCAGCATTTT.

The V gene is TRBV9, the J gene TRBJ2-1, with D tentatively TRBD2 (5 bases). Trimming took 0 bases from V and 10 from J, leaving 14 bases between them. The CDR3 loop spans 14 amino acids. Germline values: CDR1 SGDLS, CDR2 YYNGEE. The CDR3, as DNA: TGTGCCAGCAGCGTAGCTACAGTTGGGAGCGAGCAGTTCTTC. This translates into CASSVATVGSEQFF. Supplemented by reference TRBV9 and TRBJ2-1, the full variable domain reads DSGVTQTPKHLITATGQRVTLRCSPRSGDLSVYWYQQSLDQGLQFLIQYYNGEERAKGNILERFSAQQFPDLHSELNLSSLELGDSALYFCASSVATVGSEQFFGPGTRLTVL.

The chain is built from TRBV5-6 and TRBJ2-3; 10 bases match TRBD1. Trimming cost V 4 bases and J 3 bases; bases outside gene matches: 8. The CDR3 has 16 amino acids. Germline V gives CDR1 SGHDT, CDR2 YYEEEE. The CDR3 coding sequence is TGTGCCAGCAGCATAACGACAGGGGGCAGGACAGATACGCAGTATTTT. It yields the protein CASSITTGGRTDTQYF.

The genes are TRBV3-1 (or the pseudogene TRBV3-2) and TRBJ2-2; D not certain. Per the germline V gene, CDR1 is LGHDT and CDR2 is YNNKEL (reference sequence). The V gene lost 4 bases and the J gene lost 3 bases, with 12 bases spanning the gap. The CDR3 contains 15 residues. DNA of the CDR3: TGTGCCAGCAGCCGCCAAAACGGGTACACCGGGGAGCTGTTTTTT. Translated: CASSRQNGYTGELFF.

This clone was detected only a few times. The V gene is TRBV12-3 or TRBV12-4, the J gene TRBJ1-5; D is perhaps TRBD1 (6 bases). V was trimmed by 8 bases and J by 4 bases, leaving 12 bases between them. The CDR3 sequence is 13 residues long. The CDR3 nucleotides are TGTGCCAGCCGATACAGGGAGAATCAGCCCCAGCATTTT. Its translation is CASRYRENQPQHF.

The V call is TRBV28, the J call TRBJ1-1; D is perhaps TRBD1 (6 bases). This CDR3 spans 13 amino acids. Trimming removed 8 bases at V and 5 bases at J, with 15 bases between. Germline assignment: CDR1 MDHEN and CDR2 SYDVKM. The CDR3 coding sequence is TGTGCCAGCGCCGACAGGAAGATAACTGAAGCTTTCTTT. Translated, it gives CASADRKITEAFF.

This rearrangement joins TRBV4-2 to TRBJ2-1, with 10 bases aligning to TRBD1. The CDR3 is 13 amino acids. CDR1 is LGHNA and CDR2 is YNFKEQ in the germline V gene. V was pared by 8 bases and J by 10 bases, with 8 bases of the junction left unmatched. The CDR3 loop is CASGDRGPEEQFF. Here the CDR3 DNA reads TGTGCCAGCGGGGACAGGGGCCCAGAAGAGCAGTTCTTC.

This rearrangement joins TRBV6-6 to TRBJ2-5; D not resolved. Germline loops: CDR1 MNHNY, CDR2 SVGAGI (reference sequence). CDR3 length equals 13 residues. Trimming removed 2 bases from V and 7 bases from J, with 11 bases in between. CDR3 coding DNA: TGTGCCAGCAGTTACGACCCCCCAGGGACCCAGTACTTC. It specifies CASSYDPPGTQYF.

The chain employs TRBV7-9 and TRBJ2-1; 10 nucleotides align to TRBD1. Germline trimming cut 6 bases from V and 2 bases from J; bases unmatched to any gene: 13. The length of the CDR3 is 18 residues. Germline V gene sequence: CDR1 SEHNR, CDR2 FQNEAQ (reference sequence). As DNA, the CDR3 is TGTGCCAGCAGTCCAATTCCGGGACAGGGGTCTACCTACAATGAGCAGTTCTTC. Protein product: CASSPIPGQGSTYNEQFF.

The chain links TRBV19 to TRBJ2-2; the match to TRBD1 covers 7 bases. Trimming at V came to 1 base and at J to 6 bases, leaving 5 bases not matched to a gene. The CDR3 covers 15 residues. Germline V CDR1 and CDR2: LNHDA, SQIVND (reference sequence). In DNA, the CDR3 is TGTGCCAGTAGTATAGTGACAGGGACCCCCGGGGAGCTGTTTTTT. Amino acids: CASSIVTGTPGELFF.

This chain uses TRBV6-5 with TRBJ2-5, with TRBD1 matching 11 bases. Germline V gives CDR1 MNHEY, CDR2 SVGAGI. The CDR3 has 14 amino acids. J was trimmed by 5 bases and V by 5 bases; bases with no gene match: 4. CDR3: CASSRDRGLETQYF. The DNA of the CDR3 is TGTGCCAGCAGTAGGGACAGGGGGTTGGAGACCCAGTACTTC.

V gene TRBV6-2 or TRBV6-3 combines with J gene TRBJ2-3; possible D gene TRBD2, 6 bases. The V end was cut by 5 bases, the J end by 6 bases, with 9 bases between. CDR1 is MNHEY and CDR2 is SVGEGT in the germline V gene. The CDR3 contains 12 residues. In DNA, the CDR3 is TGTGCCAGCAGTGGGGGGACGGATACGCAGTATTTT. This translates into CASSGGTDTQYF.